This T cell receptor (beta chain) emerged from a study of monozygotic twins with inflammatory bowel disease. There are 13 residues in the CDR3. Germline-derived CDR1 and CDR2 are MNHEY and SVGEGT. For each CDR3 protein, TCRdb gives one entry from its re-call of the 5' RACE reads, without DNA. Its table lists approximately 140,000 distinct CDR3 sequences. This receptor was taken from a human donor with ulcerative colitis or Crohn's disease, or a healthy co-twin of an affected twin (not recorded which). The sequenced sample was blood. The chain joins TRBV6-2 or TRBV6-3 to TRBJ2-7. This CDR3 is CASSYSGSYEQYF.